This T cell receptor beta chain was sequenced for a study of cytomegalovirus exposure and HLA in healthy donors. Regarding the study as a whole: Sequencing had likely introduced a cluster of highly shared sequence variants as an artifact. About 90% or about 30% of the time was how often most TCR beta V segments were productive, according to an earlier analysis. Donors belonging to an Asian-associated ancestry cluster reportedly showed fewer N-insertions in productive TCRs than the roughly 700-donor mean, according to what a later analysis found.

In the case of this clone: Its antigen is unknown.

The PCR ran on 60 Vbeta and 13 Jbeta primers. Clones were sequenced by immunoSEQ multiplex PCR, and TCRdb holds only the in-frame ones, with some missing. The sample comprises 100,000 to 150,000 clones, 8.5% to 9% of which are singletons, and around 6% rests with the top ten. Trimming at V came to 4 bases and at J to 6 bases, leaving 5 bases not matched to a gene. The length of the CDR3 is 13 residues. CDR1 MNHEY and CDR2 SVGAGI come from the germline V gene. This rearrangement joins TRBV6-5 to TRBJ1-2; 7 positions match TRBD1. This receptor was taken from a woman aged 40 to 49 in good health and CMV-seropositive. Sample: PBMCs. CDR3 bases: TGTGCCAGCAGTTCCGACAGGGAGAATGGCTACACCTTC. It yields the protein CASSSDRENGYTF.